This TCR beta chain was sequenced for a study of a mutant IDH1 vaccine in newly diagnosed glioma. As concerns this clone: The antigen is unknown.

Here immunoSEQ multiplex PCR was the method, and the copy in TCRdb shows in-frame clones only, minus some. The profile shows tens of thousands of clones, around 86% of them singletons. Study results and caveats: Detectable vaccine-induced immune responses arose in roughly 93% of patients.

Germline assignment: CDR1 SEHNR and CDR2 FQNEAQ (reference sequence). This CDR3 contains 13 residues. With 6 bases removed from V and 6 bases from J, the gap between germline ends came to 11 bases. Time point in this sample: baseline, week 1 (first vaccination visit). As to treatment: pre-vaccination baseline after standard-of-care therapy. The source was PBMCs, collected from a glioma patient treated with radiotherapy, temozolomide or both. The sequence was collected from a man aged 25 to 45 with glioma. The J gene is TRBJ1-4, the V gene TRBV7-9, with TRBD1 as a possible D gene (5 bases). Here the CDR3 DNA reads TGTGCCAGCAGTAGAGGGGCAGATGAAAAACTGTTTTTT. Translating gives CASSRGADEKLFF. Filled out from reference TRBV7-9 and TRBJ1-4, the complete variable domain reads DTGVSQNPRHKITKRGQNVTFRCDPISEHNRLYWYRQTLGQGPEFLTYFQNEAQLEKSRLLSDRFSAERPKGSFSTLEIQRTEQGDSAMYLCASSRGADEKLFFGSGTQLSVL.